A single sample is the source of the 14 T cell receptor beta chains below, sequenced in a study of T cells expressing NK-cell markers (dated by TCRdb to 2018 to 2021). Library prep was done by 5' RACE. Data came from an Illumina HiSeq 2000. Each CDR3 protein sequence appears as one entry after TCRdb reprocessed the reads, and no DNA is included. The sample's clone listing holds a few hundred thousand distinct CDR3 sequences. Of the sample, roughly 5.2% falls within the top ten clones. Sequencing input: blood T cells: a sorted CD56 or NKG2C T cell subset, CD4+ or CD8+ T cells, or bulk PBMC T cells (not recorded which). Receptor source: a man between 18 and 69 years old in good health.

The chain employs TRBV28 and TRBJ2-5; TCRdb calls TRBD2, which cannot be checked without DNA. The CDR3 is 14 residues long. Germline V lookup: CDR1 MDHEN, CDR2 SYDVKM. This chain's CDR3 is CASSFTSGGETQYF.

The chain recombines TRBV5-6 with TRBJ2-7; TCRdb reports TRBD1, a call that lacks DNA to check it against. The V gene's germline CDR1 is SGHDT and CDR2 YYEEEE. The CDR3 runs 15 residues. This CDR3 reads CASSSPPGALYEQYF.

CDR3 in amino acids: CSVDPDPSGNTIYF. This chain connects TRBV29-1 to TRBJ1-3. Germline CDR1 and CDR2: SQVTM and ANQGSEA. The CDR3 is 14 amino acids.

The V call is TRBV5-1, the J call TRBJ1-1. Germline assignment: CDR1 SGHRS and CDR2 YFSETQ. The CDR3 has 14 residues. This CDR3 is CASSLEGYGTEAFF.

The chain combines TRBV4-1 with TRBJ2-7; TCRdb picks TRBD2, but there is no DNA to check that call. The CDR3 spans 13 residues. The germline gives CDR1 MGHRA, CDR2 YSYEKL. The CDR3 reads CASSRTADYEQYF.

This chain links TRBV2 with TRBJ1-4. Per the germline V gene, CDR1 is SNHLY and CDR2 is FYNNEI. The CDR3 is made up of 15 amino acids. Here the CDR3 reads CASRTERGGHAGLFF.

CDR3 sequence reads: CSARDPRIAGFNEQYF. This chain uses TRBV20-1 with TRBJ2-7; TCRdb calls TRBD2, which cannot be checked without DNA. Germline CDR1 DFQATT, CDR2 SNEGSKA (reference sequence). There are 16 residues in the CDR3.

This chain uses TRBV5-1 with TRBJ2-2. Germline assignment: CDR1 SGHRS and CDR2 YFSETQ. The CDR3 has 15 residues. The CDR3 here is CASSLSRTFTGELFF.

This chain uses TRBV5-4 with TRBJ2-5; the D call of TRBD1 rests on TCRdb alone, since no DNA is present to check it. Germline V gives CDR1 SGHNT, CDR2 YYREEE (reference sequence). The CDR3 loop spans 15 amino acids. This chain's CDR3 is CASSLDRGGRETQYF.

The chain carries TRBV7-7 and TRBJ2-2; TCRdb's D call of TRBD1 is untestable without DNA. Germline loops: CDR1 SSHAT, CDR2 FNYEAQ (reference sequence). The CDR3 extends over 18 amino acids. CDR3 region: CASSPSLLTGAITGELFF.

The chain combines TRBV11-2 with TRBJ2-2; TCRdb designates TRBD2, a call that cannot be tested without DNA. This CDR3 is built from 17 residues. In germline, CDR1 is SGHAT, CDR2 FQNNGV. Here the CDR3 reads CASSQRFAQANTGELFF.

The gene calls are TRBV9 and TRBJ2-1; the D call of TRBD1 rests on TCRdb alone, since no DNA is present to check it. There are 20 residues in the CDR3. CDR1 SGDLS and CDR2 YYNGEE come from the germline V gene. This CDR3 is CASSPFHRTQHDSSYNEQFF.

This chain joins TRBV5-1 and TRBJ2-7; TCRdb returns TRBD2, unconfirmable since there is no DNA. Germline V gene data show CDR1 as SGHRS and CDR2 as YFSETQ. The CDR3 is made up of 15 amino acids. The CDR3 here is CASRARGLRADEQYF. The entire variable domain, with the rest obtained from reference TRBV5-1 and TRBJ2-7, is as follows: KAGVTQTPRYLIKTRGQQVTLSCSPISGHRSVSWYQQTPGQGLQFLFEYFSETQRNKGNFPGRFSGRQFSNSRSEMNVSTLELGDSALYLCASRARGLRADEQYFGPGTRLTVT.

The chain has TRBV5-1 and TRBJ2-6. In germline, CDR1 is SGHRS, CDR2 YFSETQ. The length of the CDR3 is 14 residues. This CDR3 reads CASSSLPGANVLTF.